The rows below give T cell receptor beta chains drawn from one sample of a study of CD8 T cells in Susac syndrome. MiXCR, applied by TCRdb to the immunoSEQ multiplex PCR reads, yields one record per CDR3 protein. Altogether about 400,000 distinct CDR3 sequences are present, more than 80% being singletons, with the ten largest covering more than 0.09%. The sequenced sample was CD8+ T cells from PBMCs. The receptors originated from a human donor with multiple sclerosis. The CDR3 runs from the conserved cysteine through the conserved F or W. D genes are given only for firm matches. Only part of the rows carry a size: once, few, many, or a class if the clone is expanded.

D gene,J gene,V gene,clone size,CDR3 protein,CDR3 DNA
-,TRBJ1-4,TRBV3-1,-,CASSMTVATNEKLFF,TGTGCCAGCAGCATGACAGTTGCAACTAATGAAAAACTGTTTTTT
-,TRBJ1-1,TRBV4-1,-,CASSYDPAATEAFF,TGCGCCAGCAGCTACGACCCAGCCGCCACTGAAGCTTTCTTT
-,TRBJ2-4,TRBV9,-,CASSVADRENIQYF,TGTGCCAGCAGCGTAGCCGACAGAGAAAACATTCAGTACTTC
TRBD2,TRBJ2-3,TRBV4-2,few,CANSQEGGGVDTQYF,TGTGCCAACAGTCAAGAGGGCGGGGGAGTAGATACGCAGTATTTT
TRBD2,TRBJ2-1,TRBV5-6,once,CASSLGGTSGPEFF,TGTGCCAGCAGCTTGGGTGGGACTAGCGGACCGGAGTTCTTC
-,TRBJ2-7,TRBV7-9,-,CASSFENYEQYF,TGTGCCAGCAGTTTTGAGAACTACGAGCAGTACTTC
-,TRBJ1-4,TRBV27,-,CASSRRATNEKLFF,TGTGCCAGCAGTCGACGGGCAACTAATGAAAAACTGTTTTTT
-,TRBJ1-1,TRBV30,-,CAWSEMNTEAFF,TGTGCCTGGAGTGAGATGAACACTGAAGCTTTCTTT
TRBD1,TRBJ1-6,TRBV5-4,-,CASSLRTGGDSPLHF,TGTGCCAGCAGCTTGAGGACAGGGGGTGATTCACCCCTCCACTTT
-,TRBJ2-2,TRBV3-1,-,CASSPPINRDNTGELFF,TGTGCCAGCAGCCCCCCCATTAACAGAGACAACACCGGGGAGCTGTTTTTT
-,TRBJ2-5,TRBV7-6,-,CASSLGPGVEETQYF,TGTGCCAGCAGCTTAGGCCCCGGGGTCGAAGAGACCCAGTACTTC
-,TRBJ2-7,TRBV3-1,-,CASSQGNRPGDEQYF,TGTGCCAGCAGCCAAGGAAACAGGCCCGGGGACGAGCAGTACTTC
TRBD2,TRBJ2-7,TRBV12-3/TRBV12-4,-,CASSSGLAREQYF,TGTGCCAGCAGTTCAGGACTAGCGCGCGAGCAGTACTTC
TRBD1,TRBJ2-1,TRBV7-6,-,CASSLDFYQGAQNEQFF,TGTGCCAGCAGCTTAGACTTTTATCAGGGGGCGCAAAATGAGCAGTTCTTC
TRBD1,TRBJ2-1,TRBV19,-,CASSIDTGQGWIFYEQFF,TGTGCCAGTAGTATAGATACAGGACAGGGGTGGATATTCTATGAGCAGTTCTTC
-,TRBJ2-1,TRBV29-1,-,CSVVARSSYNEQFF,TGCAGCGTTGTTGCGCGAAGCTCCTACAATGAGCAGTTCTTC
-,TRBJ2-7,TRBV2,-,CASSEEIYEQYF,TGTGCCAGCAGTGAAGAGATTTACGAGCAGTACTTC
TRBD2,TRBJ2-7,TRBV7-2,-,CASSAPSGGLYEQYF,TGTGCCAGCAGCGCACCTAGCGGGGGTCTCTACGAGCAGTACTTC
-,TRBJ2-3,TRBV9,-,CASNPGGESTDTQYF,TGTGCCAGCAACCCCGGCGGGGAAAGCACAGATACGCAGTATTTT
TRBD1,TRBJ1-1,TRBV19,-,CASSVGTDTEAFF,TGTGCCAGTAGTGTCGGGACAGACACTGAAGCTTTCTTT